The clone carrying this T cell receptor beta chain was observed once. Original analysis: Reference gene primer amplification gave nucleated cell count estimates. The repertoire was sequenced with immunoSEQ multiplex PCR; TCRdb's copy has only in-frame clones and lacks some. V, J and clone size were drawn from that table, and D and trimming were deduced from the DNA. The sample contains about 180,000 clones, more than 70% of which appear only once. The data stem from a study of blood T cell repertoires in COVID-19. Study summary: Researchers got acute and convalescent COVID-19 samples from the United States, Italy and Spain.

This CDR3 is 16 amino acids long. CDR1 and CDR2 (germline): WNHNN, SYGVQD (reference sequence). The junction had 13 bases not matched to a gene; V was cut back by 4 bases and J by 7 bases. This sequence originates from a person between 65 and 80 years old with COVID-19, enrolled during active disease. The chain has TRBV10-1 and TRBJ2-7; 10 nucleotides align to TRBD1. The sample taken for sequencing was peripheral blood. In nucleotides, the CDR3 is TGCGCCAGCAGTGGGAAGCATTGGGACAGGGGTTGTGAGCAGTACTTC. Protein sequence: CASSGKHWDRGCEQYF.